The 22 T cell receptor beta chains reported below all come from one sample, sequenced in a study of blood T cells in healthy people across ages. PCR was performed a second time for about 7 to 11 cycles using a sample-barcoded 5' primer and a J-beta primer mix. One entry per CDR3 protein results from TCRdb running MiXCR on the 5' RACE reads. Of around 800,000 distinct CDR3 sequences in the sample, approximately 55% were seen once. Material for sequencing was blood. All receptors come from a man of 80 years or more in good health.

This clonotype was seen more than once but under ten times. The V gene is TRBV20-1, the J gene TRBJ2-5; a weak D match, TRBD2 (6 bases). CDR1 is DFQATT, CDR2 SNEGSKA, per germline (reference sequence). The CDR3 sequence is 14 residues long. V was cut by 6 bases and J by 5 bases, with 19 bases left in between. The CDR3 reads CSASRRGFGETQYF. For the CDR3, the DNA is TGCAGTGCCTCACGTCGGGGGTTTGGGGAGACCCAGTACTTC.

The chain has TRBV24-1 and TRBJ1-5; TRBD1 agrees at 8 bases. Germline loops: CDR1 KGHDR, CDR2 SFDVKD. CDR3 length equals 14 residues. Trimming cost V 8 bases and J 7 bases; bases outside gene matches: 9. The CDR3 reads CATNDRGGGQPQHF. The CDR3 nucleotides read TGTGCCACCAACGACAGGGGAGGGGGCCAGCCCCAGCATTTT.

The rearrangement joins TRBV7-2 to TRBJ1-4; maybe TRBD1 (6 bases). CDR1 is SGHTA and CDR2 is FQGNSA in the germline V gene. Trimming pared 9 bases from V and 0 bases from J, leaving 26 bases between. The CDR3 sequence is 19 residues long. The CDR3 region is CASRSGRRRGLSTNEKLFF. In DNA, the CDR3 is TGTGCCAGTAGATCAGGGAGGCGGCGGGGGCTCTCAACTAATGAAAAACTGTTTTTT.

This clonotype was seen a few times. V and J are TRBV5-1 and TRBJ2-1, with D perhaps given as TRBD1 or TRBD2 (5 bases each). Germline V gives CDR1 SGHRS, CDR2 YFSETQ. V was clipped by 3 bases and J by 10 bases, with 14 bases between them. CDR3 length equals 13 residues. This CDR3 reads CASSWGTGLEQFF. Written as DNA, the CDR3 is TGCGCCAGCAGCTGGGGGACCGGATTGGAGCAGTTCTTC. The full variable domain, rest sourced from reference TRBV5-1 and TRBJ2-1, is KAGVTQTPRYLIKTRGQQVTLSCSPISGHRSVSWYQQTPGQGLQFLFEYFSETQRNKGNFPGRFSGRQFSNSRSEMNVSTLELGDSALYLCASSWGTGLEQFFGPGTRLTVL.

The rearrangement joins TRBV20-1 to TRBJ2-1; D uncertain. This CDR3 is 14 amino acids long. Germline loops: CDR1 DFQATT, CDR2 SNEGSKA (reference sequence). Trimming took 3 bases from V and 0 from J, leaving 9 bases between them. CDR3 sequence (DNA): TGCAGTGCTAGGGGTCCGAGCTCCTACAATGAGCAGTTCTTC. Protein product: CSARGPSSYNEQFF.

The rearrangement links TRBV5-1 to TRBJ2-3; D may be TRBD1 (6 bases). The CDR3 spans 16 residues. Per the germline V gene, CDR1 is SGHRS and CDR2 is YFSETQ. Trimming stripped 3 bases from V and 1 base from J, with 15 bases between. For the CDR3, the DNA is TGCGCCAGCAGCTCGAATCCACAGGGACGCACAGATACGCAGTATTTT. This gives the protein CASSSNPQGRTDTQYF.

The V call is TRBV24-1, the J call TRBJ2-1; D unresolved. This CDR3 contains 14 residues. V shed 7 bases and J shed 9 bases, with 18 bases lying between them. In germline, CDR1 is KGHDR, CDR2 SFDVKD. CDR3 amino acids: CATSPQLGIGEQFF. The CDR3 DNA sequence: TGTGCCACCAGCCCTCAGTTGGGGATCGGTGAGCAGTTCTTC.

This clonotype was counted once. The chain employs TRBV28 and TRBJ1-1; D is uncertain. CDR1 is MDHEN and CDR2 is SYDVKM in the germline V gene. The CDR3 is 14 residues long. The ends were cut back, 3 bases at V and 1 base at J, with 9 bases in the middle. Here the CDR3 reads CASSFLTPNTEAFF. CDR3 bases: TGTGCCAGCAGTTTCCTAACCCCGAACACTGAAGCTTTCTTT.

A few counts support this clonotype. The gene calls are TRBV7-3 and TRBJ2-3; no clear D. Between the trimmed V and J ends, which lost 0 bases and 4 bases, there was a span of 5 bases. CDR3 length: 13 residues. Germline lookup yields CDR1 SGHTA and CDR2 FQGTGA. The CDR3 spells CASSLTGPDTQYF. CDR3 nucleotide sequence: TGTGCCAGCAGCTTAACGGGCCCAGATACGCAGTATTTT.

This chain joins TRBV11-2 and TRBJ2-1; 7 bases line up with TRBD2. Trimming at V came to 1 base and at J to 0 bases, leaving 6 bases not matched to a gene. In germline, CDR1 is SGHAT, CDR2 FQNNGV. The CDR3 has 17 amino acids. In DNA form, the CDR3 reads TGTGCCAGCAGCTTAGGTACTTGCGGGAGCTCCTACAATGAGCAGTTCTTC. Amino acids: CASSLGTCGSSYNEQFF.

V is TRBV3-1 and J is TRBJ2-7; maybe TRBD1 (6 bases). The CDR3 loop spans 15 amino acids. Trimming stripped 0 bases from V and 3 bases from J, with 12 bases between. Germline CDR1 reads LGHDT; CDR2 reads YNNKEL (reference sequence). Here the CDR3 DNA reads TGTGCCAGCAGCCAAGATCAGGGGTCCTTCTACGAGCAGTACTTC. Its translation is CASSQDQGSFYEQYF.

This clonotype was seen a handful of times. The V gene is TRBV29-1, the J gene TRBJ2-1, with 8 bases aligning to TRBD2. The germline V gene has CDR1 SQVTM and CDR2 ANQGSEA. V was clipped by 4 bases and J by 6 bases; unmatched bases: 8. The CDR3 is made up of 14 amino acids. The CDR3 DNA sequence: TGCAGCGTTGTGAGGACTAGCAAATCCAATGAGCAGTTCTTC. It yields the protein CSVVRTSKSNEQFF.

This clonotype was found a few times. J is TRBJ2-5 and V is TRBV29-1; perhaps D is TRBD1 or TRBD2 (6 bases each). CDR1 SQVTM and CDR2 ANQGSEA come from the germline V gene. V shed 6 bases and J shed 0 bases, with 20 bases lying between them. CDR3 length: 16 amino acids. CDR3 protein: CSVLGGLGQHQETQYF. The CDR3 nucleotides are TGCAGCGTCCTTGGGGGGCTTGGACAGCACCAAGAGACCCAGTACTTC.

This chain joins TRBV11-3 and TRBJ2-2; D unresolved. Germline CDR1 SGHNT, CDR2 YENEEA. The CDR3 consists of 14 residues. Trimming left V 5 bases short and J 7 bases short, with 14 bases between. The CDR3 is CASSVGPPVGELFF. CDR3 bases: TGTGCCAGCAGCGTCGGCCCCCCAGTCGGGGAGCTGTTTTTT. The variable domain in full, with the rest retrieved from reference TRBV11-3 and TRBJ2-2, is EAGVVQSPRYKIIEKKQPVAFWCNPISGHNTLYWYLQNLGQGPELLIRYENEEAVDDSQLPKDRFSAERLKGVDSTLKIQPAELGDSAVYLCASSVGPPVGELFFGEGSRLTVL.

This chain connects TRBV13 to TRBJ2-7, with TRBD2 matching 7 bases. V was pared by 5 bases and J by 0 bases, with 4 bases of the junction left unmatched. The germline CDR1 and CDR2 sequences are PRHDT and FYEKMQ (reference sequence). The CDR3 has 14 residues. The CDR3 region has the DNA TGTGCCAGCAGCGGGGGGACTAACTCCTACGAGCAGTACTTC. Translation: CASSGGTNSYEQYF.

The chain uses TRBV5-6 and TRBJ2-1, with 8 bases aligning to TRBD2. The CDR3 length is 15 residues. Germline-derived CDR1 and CDR2 are SGHDT and YYEEEE. With 2 bases clipped from V and 6 bases from J, the junction kept 7 bases outside the gene matches. The CDR3, as DNA: TGTGCCAGCAGCTTCCCCGGGAGGGCCGGCAATGAGCAGTTCTTC. It is translated as CASSFPGRAGNEQFF.

V gene TRBV2 combines with J gene TRBJ2-5, with a weak D call TRBD1 (5 bases). Germline V gene lookup returns CDR1 SNHLY and CDR2 FYNNEI. Trimming removed 3 bases at V and 11 bases at J, with 25 bases between. This CDR3 has 16 residues. The CDR3, as DNA: TGTGCCAGCAGTGACCCTAGGCCCTCAAGGGGCAATGAGCAGTACTTC. Protein: CASSDPRPSRGNEQYF.

In this sample, this clonotype turned up many times. Since a much larger clone is just one base distant, this may be a read error. This rearrangement joins TRBV20-1 to TRBJ2-5; 10 positions agree with TRBD2. Germline CDR1 and CDR2: DFQATT and SNEGSKA (reference sequence). There are 16 residues in the CDR3. The V gene end was trimmed by 1 base and the J gene end by 11 bases; junction bases not matched to a gene: 16. The CDR3, as DNA: TGCAGTGCTAGAGCAGCGGGAGGGGGAGGGTACAATGAGCAGTACTTC. Translation: CSARAAGGGGYNEQYF.

This clonotype was found a few times. V is TRBV28 and J is TRBJ2-7, with D possibly being TRBD1 or TRBD2 (5 bases each). The DNA matches TRBJ2-5 better at its end, which makes the J call doubtful. The CDR3 length is 14 residues. Germline V CDR1 and CDR2: MDHEN, SYDVKM. CDR3 region: CASSWGPSRGTQYF. The DNA of the CDR3 is TGTGCCAGCAGTTGGGGACCGTCCCGGGGGACCCAGTACTTC.

The chain employs TRBV7-8 and TRBJ2-1; 10 bases align to TRBD2. CDR1 is SGHVS and CDR2 is FQNEAQ in the germline V gene. V gave up 2 bases and J gave up 4 bases; unmatched junction bases: 2. The CDR3 length is 15 residues. The CDR3 DNA reads TGTGCCAGCAGCTTACCTAGCGGGAGTTACAATGAGCAGTTCTTC. The encoded protein is CASSLPSGSYNEQFF.

This chain connects TRBV7-3 to TRBJ2-3; the match to TRBD2 covers 7 bases. Germline-derived CDR1 and CDR2 are SGHTA and FQGTGA. V was pared by 5 bases and J by 5 bases, with 25 bases of the junction left unmatched. This CDR3 spans 20 amino acids. The CDR3 region has the DNA TGTGCCAGCAGCACACCGGGGGGTAGCTTCCCCACGCAGAGACAAGATACGCAGTATTTT. Its translation is CASSTPGGSFPTQRQDTQYF.

This clonotype has a handful of counts. The V and J genes are TRBV28 and TRBJ2-7, with D possibly matching TRBD2 (6 bases). The length of the CDR3 is 14 residues. Trimming shortened V by 7 bases and J by 5 bases, and 18 bases separated the two germline ends. Per germline, CDR1 MDHEN and CDR2 SYDVKM. The chain's CDR3 is CASINGGVGNEQYF. The CDR3 DNA reads TGTGCCAGCATCAACGGGGGAGTTGGGAACGAGCAGTACTTC.